These 21 T cell receptor beta chains were sequenced from one sample in a study of T cell responses to AZD1222 COVID-19 vaccine. Method: immunoSEQ multiplex PCR; TCRdb's copy keeps in-frame clones and lacks some. The sample yields tens of thousands of clones, just over 85% seen once. The sample in question was peripheral blood, obtained on day 0 of AZD1222 vaccination. The receptor source for this set is an adult in good health.

The chain is built from TRBV15 and TRBJ1-2; 10 positions match TRBD1. The V gene end was trimmed by 5 bases and the J gene end by 0 bases; junction bases not matched to a gene: 3. Germline V gene sequence: CDR1 LNHNV, CDR2 YYDKDF (reference sequence). The CDR3 spans 15 residues. The CDR3 DNA reads TGTGCCACCAGCTATGGGACAGGGGCTAACTATGGCTACACCTTC. It specifies CATSYGTGANYGYTF.

This chain's CDR3 is CAWSLRDKRREKLFF. CDR3 coding DNA: TGTGCCTGGAGTCTCCGGGACAAAAGACGTGAAAAACTGTTTTTT. V gene TRBV30 combines with J gene TRBJ1-4; possible D gene TRBD1, 6 bases. V gave up 2 bases and J gave up 7 bases, with 17 bases separating them. The germline V gene has CDR1 GTSNPN and CDR2 SVGIG (reference sequence). The CDR3 contains 15 residues.

This sequence joins TRBV6-2 or TRBV6-3 and TRBJ1-2; the D gene is possibly TRBD1 (5 bases). From germline, CDR1 is MNHEY and CDR2 SVGEGT. Trimming took 4 bases from V and 5 from J, leaving 20 bases between them. The CDR3 runs to 16 residues. CDR3 DNA sequence: TGTGCCAGCAGTTTTTCATCCGGGACTAAAACTTATGGCTACACCTTC. It encodes CASSFSSGTKTYGYTF.

The chain combines TRBV21-1 with TRBJ1-1. TRBV21-1 has pseudogene status. This CDR3 comprises 12 residues. CDR3 coding DNA: TGTGCCAGCAGCAAAAAAAGCACTGAAGCTTTCTTT. It yields the protein CASSKKSTEAFF.

The rearrangement links TRBV16 to TRBJ1-1, with 10 bases that match TRBD1. Germline values: CDR1 KGHSY, CDR2 FQNENV. This CDR3 spans 15 amino acids. With 4 bases clipped from V and 3 bases from J, the junction kept 5 bases outside the gene matches. The CDR3 is CASSRDRGTDTEAFF. In DNA, the CDR3 is TGTGCCAGCAGCCGGGACAGGGGAACCGACACTGAAGCTTTCTTT.

The rearrangement uses TRBV5-1 and TRBJ2-5, with TRBD2 matching over 8 bases. Trimming took 4 bases from V and 4 from J; bases not matched to a gene: 12. Germline V lookup: CDR1 SGHRS, CDR2 YFSETQ. This CDR3 region has 16 residues. The CDR3 nucleotides are TGCGCCAGCAGCCCTGCATTAACGGGAGGGTCAGAGACCCAGTACTTC. Translated: CASSPALTGGSETQYF.

This clone has a handful of counts. The chain recombines TRBV19 with TRBJ1-2, with 7 bases lining up with TRBD1. In germline, CDR1 is LNHDA, CDR2 SQIVND (reference sequence). This CDR3 spans 15 amino acids. V was pared by 6 bases and J by 2 bases, with 9 bases of the junction left unmatched. The CDR3 is CASRKGDSENYGYTF. The CDR3 DNA is TGTGCCAGTAGGAAGGGGGACAGCGAGAACTATGGCTACACCTTC.

The table lists this clone with a few counts. The chain uses TRBV28 and TRBJ2-7, with 7 nucleotides matching TRBD1. Germline CDR1 MDHEN, CDR2 SYDVKM. Unmatched junction bases numbered 8, after V lost 6 bases and J lost 3 bases. The CDR3 runs to 14 residues. CDR3 sequence reads: CASRRAGGSYEQYF. In DNA form, the CDR3 reads TGTGCCAGCAGGCGGGCAGGGGGAAGCTACGAGCAGTACTTC.

CDR3 coding DNA: TGTGCCAGCAGCCAAGGGACGGGACTAGCGGGGCGCGAGCAGTACTTC. It specifies CASSQGTGLAGREQYF. The chain carries TRBV4-2 and TRBJ2-7; 13 bases agree with TRBD2. With V trimmed by 1 base and J by 6 bases, 6 bases remained unmatched. The germline gives CDR1 LGHNA, CDR2 YNFKEQ. CDR3 size: 16 residues.

The rearrangement joins TRBV4-1 to TRBJ1-2; D is unresolved. Trimming left V 1 base short and J 5 bases short, with 8 bases between. The CDR3 totals 13 residues. Per the germline V gene, CDR1 is MGHRA and CDR2 is YSYEKL. As DNA, the CDR3 is TGCGCCAGCAGCCAAGCGCTGAGTTATGGCTACACCTTC. Translating it yields CASSQALSYGYTF.

The chain links TRBV30 to TRBJ1-4; D is uncertain. Trimming shortened V by 0 bases and J by 8 bases, and 7 bases separated the two germline ends. The length of the CDR3 is 12 residues. Germline CDR1 is GTSNPN and CDR2 is SVGIG (reference sequence). Here the CDR3 reads CAWSVTNEKLFF. The CDR3, as DNA: TGTGCCTGGAGTGTAACAAACGAAAAACTGTTTTTT. The full variable domain, its missing parts supplied by reference TRBV30 and TRBJ1-4, is SQTIHQWPATLVQPVGSPLSLECTVEGTSNPNLYWYRQAAGRGLQLLFYSVGIGQISSEVPQNLSASRPQDRQFILSSKKLLLSDSGFYLCAWSVTNEKLFFGSGTQLSVL.

This chain joins TRBV2 and TRBJ2-2; TRBD2 is a possible D gene (5 bases). Per germline, CDR1 SNHLY and CDR2 FYNNEI. The CDR3 runs 15 residues. Trimming took 4 bases from V and 4 from J, leaving 13 bases between them. The chain's CDR3 is CASSVREGSTGELFF. The CDR3 coding sequence is TGTGCCAGCAGTGTTCGCGAAGGGAGCACCGGGGAGCTGTTTTTT.

This clone appeared a few times. This rearrangement joins TRBV7-6 to TRBJ1-6; D is uncertain. V lost 5 bases and J 9 bases, leaving 11 bases between the germline ends. Germline CDR1 SGHVS, CDR2 FNYEAQ. There are 13 residues in the CDR3. CDR3 DNA sequence: TGTGCCAGCAGCGAAGCTCTGGGTTCACCCCTCCACTTT. As protein: CASSEALGSPLHF.

This sequence joins TRBV19 and TRBJ2-7, with 8 bases fitting TRBD1. Germline CDR1 is LNHDA and CDR2 is SQIVND (reference sequence). This CDR3 spans 13 amino acids. V shed 4 bases, J shed 5 bases, and the junction held 4 bases outside the gene matches. The CDR3 region is CASSTRDRNEQYF. CDR3 sequence (DNA): TGTGCCAGTAGTACCCGGGACAGGAACGAGCAGTACTTC. Complete variable domain (other parts from reference TRBV19 and TRBJ2-7): DGGITQSPKYLFRKEGQNVTLSCEQNLNHDAMYWYRQDPGQGLRLIYYSQIVNDFQKGDIAEGYSVSREKKESFPLTVTSAQKNPTAFYLCASSTRDRNEQYFGPGTRLTVT.

The chain combines TRBV11-1 with TRBJ2-7, with D unresolved. The CDR3 has 14 amino acids. Germline V CDR1 and CDR2: SGHAT, FQDESV (reference sequence). V was pared by 2 bases and J by 2 bases, with 10 bases between. CDR3 DNA sequence: TGTGCCAGCAGCTTATATGGGGTCACCTACGAGCAGTACTTC. Encoded protein: CASSLYGVTYEQYF.

This chain links TRBV5-1 with TRBJ2-1; 11 positions match TRBD2. V shed 5 bases and J 0 bases; nucleotides not matched to a gene: 4. Germline CDR1 and CDR2: SGHRS and YFSETQ. The CDR3 consists of 16 residues. CDR3 nucleotides: TGCGCCAGCAGGTCTAGCGGGGGGAGCTCCTACAATGAGCAGTTCTTC. It codes for CASRSSGGSSYNEQFF.

This rearrangement joins TRBV19 to TRBJ1-1; a weak D match, TRBD1 (6 bases). Germline V CDR1 and CDR2: LNHDA, SQIVND (reference sequence). The CDR3 has 15 amino acids. Trimming took off 4 bases at V and 1 base at J, with 13 bases between the two ends. The CDR3 DNA follows: TGTGCCAGTAGTAGGGCCGAGACAGGGAACACTGAAGCTTTCTTT. This translates into CASSRAETGNTEAFF.

The J gene is TRBJ2-1, the V gene TRBV7-3, with 10 bases lining up with TRBD2. Trimming took 5 bases from V and 7 from J; bases not matched to a gene: 11. CDR1 and CDR2 from the germline V gene are SGHTA and FQGTGA. This CDR3 has 16 amino acids. The CDR3 reads CASSPRRLAGVNEQFF. The CDR3, as DNA: TGTGCCAGCAGCCCGAGGAGGCTAGCGGGAGTGAATGAGCAGTTCTTC. The whole variable domain, remainder taken from reference TRBV7-3 and TRBJ2-1, is GAGVSQTPSNKVTEKGKYVELRCDPISGHTALYWYRQSLGQGPEFLIYFQGTGAADDSGLPNDRFFAVRPEGSVSTLKIQRTERGDSAVYLCASSPRRLAGVNEQFFGPGTRLTVL.

The chain couples TRBV7-2 to TRBJ2-7; 7 nucleotides agree with TRBD1. With V trimmed by 5 bases and J by 1 base, 5 bases remained unmatched. The CDR3 runs 14 residues. Germline-derived CDR1 and CDR2 are SGHTA and FQGNSA. CDR3 in DNA: TGTGCCAGCAGCCCGGGACAGCAATCCTACGAGCAGTACTTC. This translates into CASSPGQQSYEQYF.

J is TRBJ2-2 and V is TRBV5-4; tentatively, D is TRBD1 or TRBD2 (5 bases each). V was clipped by 0 bases and J by 0 bases, with 9 bases between them. The CDR3 runs to 16 residues. Germline CDR1 reads SGHNT; CDR2 reads YYREEE (reference sequence). The CDR3 spells CASSLDTGPNTGELFF. The CDR3 coding sequence is TGTGCCAGCAGCTTGGACACGGGGCCGAACACCGGGGAGCTGTTTTTT.

The chain combines TRBV2 with TRBJ1-2; D may be TRBD1 (6 bases). The CDR3 runs to 12 residues. Trimming took 8 bases from V and 2 from J, leaving 9 bases between them. Germline-derived CDR1 and CDR2 are SNHLY and FYNNEI. CDR3 residues: CASHQGNYGYTF. In DNA form, the CDR3 reads TGTGCCAGCCATCAGGGGAACTATGGCTACACCTTC.